This T cell receptor beta chain was profiled in a study of molecular identifiers for immune sequencing clone quantification (dated 2018 in TCRdb). Study-wide context: For a replicate experiment, RNA from around 20,000 or 100,000 naive CD8 T cells was divided into five aliquots, of which four were sequenced. The study was a methods study using CD8 T cells to benchmark molecular-identifier clustering-based TCR repertoire sequencing (MIDCIRS) and TCR RNA copy counting. Broad study findings and their caveats: Modeling estimated around 3.2 recovered TCR RNA copies per cell, compared with around 9.7 by digital PCR, which implies about 30% capture efficiency. Without barcode sub-clustering, chimeric consensus sequences inflated TCR diversity; chimeras reached as high as 47%. Spiked-in Jurkat TCR RNA (about 10 copies' worth), which is not part of the donor repertoire, was contained in the naive libraries. Even against a background of 850,000 to 1,000,000 naive CD8 T cells, spiked-in Jurkat TCR RNA amounting to a single cell's worth was reported to be detectable. Identical TCR molecules sharing a barcode could cause highly expanded clone sizes to be underestimated. Clones above 20 RNA copies held over 97% of molecules in CMV-specific effector cells but under 1% in naive cells.

Its CDR3 holds 14 amino acids, cysteine through phenylalanine. Only the CDR3 DNA is retained, 42 bases long and in frame from the first base. The germline V gene encodes CDR1 SNHLY and CDR2 FYNNEI. V drops 9 bases and J drops 1 base, leaving 12 bases in between. Libraries of naive CD8 T cells were built from anywhere between about 19,000 and 1,000,000 sorted cells, with 10%, 30% or 50% of the purified RNA used. Naive CD8 T cells were FACS-sorted as CD8+CD4-CCR7+CD45RA+ on a BD FACSAria II into RLT Plus buffer. To test detection sensitivity, Jurkat RNA equal to around nine TCR copies was added to samples of about 17,000-1,100,000 naive CD8 T cells. CD8 T cells were enriched using RosetteSep CD8+ T Cell Enrichment Cocktail and Ficoll-Paque, and the enriched cells then underwent ACK red cell lysis. This clonotype was counted ten times or more. Its binding antigen is unknown. One base away there is no much larger clone; base qualities are not given.

The library was obtained by PCR. The instrument given in TCRdb is NextSeq 500. Preparation of bulk TCR libraries followed a previously described approach, with the TCR primers listed in Table S5. Purification of total RNA was performed with the Qiagen AllPrep DNA/RNA kit. Before analysis, reads from multiple sequencing runs of one library were combined. From the authors' description of their analysis: Only reads with exact TCR constant sequence were kept, trimmed to 150 nt, and grouped by their 12-nt molecular barcodes. Reads within each barcode group were sub-clustered using a 15% Levenshtein threshold, and quality-weighted consensus sequences were constructed for each RNA molecule. Non-functional sequences were excluded, and lower-count sequences lying one edit away from another sequence were also excluded. Barcode sub-clusters with fewer than 20% of the maximum read count were removed, based on fitting two negative binomial distributions. TCRdb itself trimmed the public reads at Q25 with fastp, ran MiXCR and retained productive beta chains. Rows with a matching CDR3 protein are joined into one entry that keeps the most common DNA and genes. These V and J calls rely on TCRdb rather than the paper's analysis. Within this sample are around 320,000 distinct CDR3 sequences, with roughly 24% of them counted one time only. About 0.73% of the sample is taken by the ten largest.

The V gene is TRBV2 and the J gene is TRBJ2-2; the D element could tentatively be TRBD1 or TRBD2, as 6 bases agree for each. The sample was naive CD8+ T cells from blood, with Jurkat cell RNA spiked in. The meaning of the sample's cell subset or site label: FACS-sorted CD8+CD4-CCR7+CD45RA+ naive T cells. This receptor was identified in a human donor in good health. Some libraries in this study had Jurkat cell RNA spiked in. The nucleotides read TGTGCCAGGGGAGGACAGATGAACACCGGGGAGCTGTTTTTT. Its translation reads: CARGGQMNTGELFF.